The entry below gives a single T cell receptor (beta chain) sequence along with its context. V was trimmed by 5 bases and J by 4 bases, leaving 12 bases between them. The CDR3 extends over 14 amino acids. Germline V CDR1 and CDR2: SGHAT, FQDESV (reference sequence). These data originate in a study of blood T cell repertoires in COVID-19. Looking at the study overall: Samples came from the United States, Italy and Spain, spanning acute and convalescent COVID-19. From T cells, B-cell-depleted T cells, or PBMCs came the material, which was cDNA or gDNA.

In the authors' methods: Nucleated cell number was recorded as an estimate derived from reference gene primer amplification. Some clones are missing from TCRdb's copy, which holds only in-frame ones; the method was immunoSEQ multiplex PCR. V and J calls and clone size are copied from that table; D and trimming were computed from the DNA. The sample holds approximately 140,000 clones, 88% seen once. The source is a man in his forties or fifties with active or convalescent COVID-19. Source material: peripheral blood. The J gene is TRBJ2-1, the V gene TRBV11-1, with D uncertain. The DNA for the CDR3 is TGTGCCAGCAGCCTTAAGAGGCAATACAATGAGCAGTTCTTC. Its translation: CASSLKRQYNEQFF.